Presented here are 23 T cell receptor beta chains from one specimen sequenced in a study of CD4 and CD8 cells across lung adenocarcinoma regions. TCRdb ran MiXCR on the PCR reads and lists one entry per CDR3 protein. Of roughly 25,000 distinct CDR3 sequences detected, over 40% appear once; the ten largest clones hold roughly 23%. The sequenced material came from CD4+ T cells from the center of a lung tumor. The receptors were gathered from a male donor with lung adenocarcinoma. The CD4 and CD8 labels of this study may be unreliable.

The V call is TRBV6-1, the J call TRBJ2-4; no clear D. CDR1 is MNHNS, CDR2 SASEGT, per germline. The length of the CDR3 is 12 residues. V lost 4 bases, J lost 13 bases, and 14 bases lay in between. The CDR3 sequence: CASSVDKNTQYF. DNA of the CDR3: TGTGCCAGCAGTGTAGACAAAAATACGCAGTACTTC.

This clonotype has a handful of counts. A junction end diverges from the germline sequence, so it may reflect a read error. The genes are TRBV30 and TRBJ2-1; D gene ambiguous. The CDR3 contains 15 residues. The V gene's germline CDR1 is GTSNPN and CDR2 SVGIG (reference sequence). The CDR3 spells CAWSALGTDMIRLKF. CDR3 nucleotides: TGTGCCTGGAGCGCTCTAGGCACCGACATGATCCGGCTCAAGTTC.

About this clonotype: A read error may produce the germline difference seen at one junction end. This chain joins TRBV6-1 and TRBJ2-3, with D hard to call. The CDR3 loop spans 14 amino acids. The V gene's germline CDR1 is MNHNS and CDR2 SASEGT. DNA of the CDR3: TGTGCCAGCAGGGACCCGTGCCGCAAAGATACGCAGTATTTC. Its protein is CASRDPCRKDTQYF.

This clonotype was observed at least ten times. The genes are TRBV10-2 and TRBJ2-4; the match to TRBD2 covers 7 bases. V was pared by 9 bases and J by 1 base, with 0 bases of the junction left unmatched. Germline values: CDR1 WSHSY, CDR2 SAAADI. The CDR3 has 12 residues. CDR3: CARGGAKNIQYF. The CDR3 coding sequence is TGCGCCAGGGGGGGGGCCAAAAACATTCAGTACTTC.

A few counts support this clonotype. This rearrangement joins TRBV4-1 to TRBJ2-1; the match to TRBD2 covers 8 bases. CDR1 MGHRA and CDR2 YSYEKL come from the germline V gene. The ends lost 5 bases at V and 13 bases at J; junction bases unmatched: 25. The CDR3 consists of 18 residues. The CDR3 sequence is CASSFSSRQAGDQETQFF. CDR3 in DNA: TGCGCCAGCAGCTTCTCCTCGCGCCAAGCGGGAGACCAAGAGACCCAGTTCTTC.

The genes are TRBV6-1 and TRBJ2-7; D is ambiguous. The germline CDR1 and CDR2 sequences are MNHNS and SASEGT. Trimming removed 4 bases at V and 0 bases at J, with 13 bases between. This CDR3 region has 15 residues. The CDR3 spells CASSAQPQPSYEQYF. CDR3 coding DNA: TGTGCCAGCAGTGCCCAACCACAGCCCTCCTACGAGCAGTACTTC.

This clonotype was recorded many times. The genes are TRBV6-1 and TRBJ1-2; 10 bases fit TRBD1. This CDR3 has 13 residues. J was trimmed by 6 bases and V by 4 bases; bases with no gene match: 2. Germline lookup yields CDR1 MNHNS and CDR2 SASEGT. CDR3 nucleotides: TGTGCCAGCAGTGGAGGACAGGGGGATGGCTACACCTTC. It encodes CASSGGQGDGYTF.

Many counts were recorded for this clonotype. The chain couples TRBV12-3 or TRBV12-4 to TRBJ2-1, with D possibly matching TRBD1 (5 bases). V lost 8 bases and J lost 6, with 11 bases in between. The CDR3 runs to 12 residues. CDR3 sequence (DNA): TGTGCCAGCTTAGGGGTGGGCAATGAGCAGTTCTTC. As protein: CASLGVGNEQFF.

The rearrangement joins TRBV6-5 to TRBJ1-2; no clear D gene. In germline, CDR1 is MNHEY, CDR2 SVGAGI. This CDR3 spans 14 amino acids. V was shortened by 4 bases and J by 8 bases, with 17 bases between the two germline ends. The CDR3 nucleotides are TGTGCCAGCAGTTTGGCGGGTGTTACCGTCGGCTACACCTTC. Translation gives CASSLAGVTVGYTF.

This clonotype showed up many times. A read error may be the cause here, since a much bigger clone is one base away. The chain combines TRBV12-3 or TRBV12-4 with TRBJ2-1; D unclear. V shed 6 bases and J shed 10 bases, with 13 bases lying between them. This CDR3 region has 12 residues. CDR3 protein: CASSQGRYEQFF. The DNA for the CDR3 is TGTGCCAGCAGCCAAGGACGCTACGAGCAGTTCTTC.

V and J are TRBV6-1 and TRBJ2-5; D possibly corresponds to TRBD1 (6 bases). The CDR3 has 15 residues. Trimming took 6 bases from V and 8 from J, leaving 22 bases between them. Germline CDR1 MNHNS, CDR2 SASEGT. CDR3: CASRQGGRGQNTQYF. The CDR3 coding sequence is TGTGCCAGCAGGCAAGGGGGTCGCGGGCAAAACACCCAGTACTTC.

This chain uses TRBV6-1 with TRBJ2-1, with no clear D. V was pared by 5 bases and J by 5 bases, with 7 bases between. The length of the CDR3 is 12 residues. The germline V gene encodes CDR1 MNHNS and CDR2 SASEGT. This CDR3 reads CASSRWNNEQFF. The CDR3 nucleotides read TGTGCCAGCAGTCGATGGAACAATGAGCAGTTCTTC.

The chain combines TRBV6-1 with TRBJ2-3; TRBD2 matches at 11 bases. The length of the CDR3 is 14 residues. CDR1 is MNHNS, CDR2 SASEGT, per germline. The CDR3 here is CAGSGTSGQETQYF. The CDR3 DNA reads as TGTGCGGGCAGTGGGACTAGCGGCCAAGAGACCCAGTATTTT.

Of note for this clonotype: A much larger clone lies one base from this, so it may be a read error. The chain combines TRBV14 with TRBJ2-1; possible D gene TRBD2, 6 bases. The J call may not be correct, given that the DNA end is closer to TRBJ2-7. Germline values: CDR1 SGHDN, CDR2 FVKESK. The CDR3 loop spans 13 amino acids. The CDR3 DNA reads TGTGCCAGCAGCCCTACGACTAGGAATGAGCAGTACTTC. This sequence encodes CASSPTTRNEQYF.

The genes are TRBV6-1 and TRBJ2-1; D is possibly TRBD1 or TRBD2 (7 bases each). The DNA end is a closer match to TRBJ2-7, so the J assignment may be wrong. This CDR3 is built from 16 residues. CDR1 and CDR2 from the germline V gene are MNHNS and SASEGT. The CDR3 reads CASGGQGGPDKETQYF. The CDR3 DNA reads TGTGCCAGCGGGGGGCAGGGGGGGCCGGACAAAGAGACGCAGTACTTC.

This clonotype came up many times. The chain uses TRBV12-3 or TRBV12-4 and TRBJ1-6; a weak D match, TRBD1 (5 bases). The V gene lost 5 bases and the J gene lost 7 bases, with 9 bases spanning the gap. CDR3 length: 13 residues. CDR3 protein: CASSRDLNSPLHF. CDR3 in DNA: TGTGCCAGCAGTCGGGACTTAAATTCACCCCTCCACTTT.

The table lists this clonotype with a few counts. The chain has TRBV18 and TRBJ2-1; TRBD2 matches 7 bases. The ends lost 3 bases at V and 5 bases at J; junction bases unmatched: 7. There are 15 residues in the CDR3. The germline CDR1 and CDR2 sequences are KGHSH and LQKENI. The CDR3 bases are TGTGCCAGCTCACCCCGGGGGAGCGGGAACAATGAGCAGTTCTTC. Amino acid sequence: CASSPRGSGNNEQFF. Full variable domain (missing parts from reference TRBV18 and TRBJ2-1): NAGVMQNPRHLVRRRGQEARLRCSPMKGHSHVYWYRQLPEEGLKFMVYLQKENIIDESGMPKERFSAEFPKEGPSILRIQQVVRGDSAAYFCASSPRGSGNNEQFFGPGTRLTVL.

The chain links TRBV6-4 to TRBJ2-2; perhaps TRBD1 as D (6 bases). CDR3 length equals 16 residues. Germline V gene lookup returns CDR1 MRHNA and CDR2 SNTAGT. Trimming stripped 7 bases from V and 0 bases from J, with 15 bases between. CDR3 loop: CASNGTNSANTGELFF. In DNA, the CDR3 is TGTGCCAGCAATGGGACAAACTCCGCGAACACCGGGGAGCTGTTTTTT.

This clonotype was recorded at least ten times. The rearrangement links TRBV12-3 or TRBV12-4 to TRBJ1-1; tentative D call: TRBD1 (5 bases). The CDR3 has 13 amino acids. Deletions cut 5 bases from V and 4 bases from J, with 11 bases between. The CDR3 sequence is CASSPGGGTEAFF. Here the CDR3 DNA reads TGTGCCAGCAGTCCTGGGGGTGGCACTGAAGCTTTCTTT.

Comment on this clonotype: Germline and junction disagree at one end, which may indicate a read error. The J gene is TRBJ2-5, the V gene TRBV10-2, with 11 nucleotides matching TRBD2. CDR1 is WSHSY, CDR2 SAAADI, per germline. The CDR3 is 17 amino acids. CDR3 loop: CASSDSRLAGRPDTQYF. The CDR3, as DNA: TGCGCCAGCAGTGATTCCCGACTAGCGGGACGCCCAGATACCCAGTACTTT.

This clonotype was counted ten times or more. CDR3 coding DNA: TGTGCCAGCAGTGAACTCACTTCCGGGGAGCAGTACTTC. It is translated as CASSELTSGEQYF. This sequence joins TRBV6-1 and TRBJ2-1; D call uncertain. TRBJ2-7 explains the end of the DNA better; the J call may be wrong. Germline V CDR1 and CDR2: MNHNS, SASEGT. The length of the CDR3 is 13 residues.

This clonotype was observed at least ten times. The gene calls are TRBV7-6 and TRBJ2-1, with TRBD2 matching over 14 bases. V shed 5 bases, J shed 2 bases, and the junction held 20 bases outside the gene matches. Germline V gives CDR1 SGHVS, CDR2 FNYEAQ. The CDR3 consists of 22 residues. As DNA, the CDR3 is TGTGCCAGCAGCCGATTCGGGCCCTTCGGACTAGCGGGGGGAGGAGCCTACAATGAGCAGTTCTTC. Its translation is CASSRFGPFGLAGGGAYNEQFF.

The J gene is TRBJ2-1, the V gene TRBV6-5; 15 nucleotides match TRBD2. The germline V gene encodes CDR1 MNHEY and CDR2 SVGAGI. The V segment lost 4 bases and the J segment 9 bases; nucleotides outside the gene matches: 7. The CDR3 has 16 residues. This CDR3 reads CASSFSGTSGRSEQFF. CDR3 in DNA: TGTGCCAGCAGTTTTTCCGGGACTAGCGGGAGGAGTGAGCAGTTCTTC.